One TCR beta chain is described in this entry. The antigen is undetermined. This entry is derived from a study of T-cell reconstitution after alpha-beta-depleted transplantation in children. Study observations and caveats: Diversity and T-cell counts at one year after transplant derived mostly from new T cells. Reportedly, roughly two months post-transplant, alpha-beta T cells arose from several hundred expanded graft clones.

Unique molecular identifiers tagged the TCRbeta library. TCRdb itself ran the PCR reads through MiXCR, one entry per CDR3 protein. This table holds almost 600,000 distinct CDR3 sequences, approximately 30% found once. The germline CDR1 and CDR2 sequences are MNHNS and SASEGT. The CDR3 is 15 amino acids. V was pared by 8 bases and J by 0 bases, with 5 bases of the junction left unmatched. The sequence came from a boy younger than two with Wiskott-Aldrich syndrome, due to receive a stem cell transplant. The chain couples TRBV6-1 to TRBJ1-3, with TRBD1 identical over 9 bases. The input for sequencing was PBMCs, taken before TCRalphabeta/CD19-depleted stem cell transplant. CDR3 residues: CASRTGDHSGNTIYF. For the CDR3, the DNA is TGTGCCAGCCGGACAGGGGACCACTCTGGAAACACCATATATTTT.